This T cell receptor (beta chain) was identified during a study of blood T cells in healthy people across ages. The CDR3 has 11 residues. Germline assignment: CDR1 SGHDT and CDR2 YYEEEE. V lost 2 bases and J 8 bases, leaving 7 bases between the germline ends. PCR was performed a second time for 7 to 11 cycles using a sample-barcoded 5' primer and a J-beta primer mix. Template switching added a 12-random-nucleotide identifier to every cDNA molecule. Paired-end reads containing CDR3 totaled no fewer than 2.5 million for each sample. TCRdb used MiXCR to reprocess the 5' RACE reads, holding one entry per CDR3 protein. The repertoire has roughly 790,000 distinct CDR3 sequences, roughly two fifths of them found once; the top ten carry 20% to 25%. This clonotype was counted ten times or more. Its antigen is still unknown. Study results and caveats: The unsorted PBMCs prevented any conclusive comparison of naive versus antigen-experienced cells. Roughly linear age-related decline in beta diversity appeared, significant by age 40.

The material sequenced was blood. The chain carries TRBV5-6 and TRBJ1-2; D is unresolved. The receptor was derived from a woman aged 60 to 75 in good health. CDR3 loop: CASSLTDGYTF. In DNA, the CDR3 is TGTGCCAGCAGCTTAACGGACGGCTACACCTTC. Complete variable domain (other parts from reference TRBV5-6 and TRBJ1-2): DAGVTQSPTHLIKTRGQQVTLRCSPKSGHDTVSWYQQALGQGPQFIFQYYEEEERQRGNFPDRFSGHQFPNYSSELNVNALLLGDSALYLCASSLTDGYTFGSGTRLTVV.